Below are 13 T cell receptor beta chains sequenced from a single sample in a study of blood T cell repertoires in COVID-19. Profiled with immunoSEQ multiplex PCR; TCRdb holds only in-frame clones, not every one. The sample records 250,000 or so clones, under 85% being singletons. The material sequenced was peripheral blood. These receptors were taken from a human donor in a cohort sampled during active COVID-19.

The chain employs TRBV14 and TRBJ2-3; maybe TRBD2 (6 bases). The CDR3 has 16 amino acids. V was cut by 4 bases and J by 1 base, with 15 bases left in between. From germline, CDR1 is SGHDN and CDR2 FVKESK. The CDR3 sequence: CASSPLAGLGTDTQYF. In nucleotides, the CDR3 is TGTGCCAGCAGCCCCTTGGCGGGATTGGGCACAGATACGCAGTATTTT.

This clone was recorded only once. V usage is TRBV12-3 or TRBV12-4 and J usage is TRBJ2-7; 10 nucleotides line up with TRBD1. With 6 bases clipped from V and 6 bases from J, the junction kept 5 bases outside the gene matches. The CDR3 spans 13 residues. The CDR3 reads CASRWTGGAEQYF. The CDR3, as DNA: TGTGCCAGCAGATGGACAGGGGGGGCCGAGCAGTACTTC.

As for this clone: Additional DNA sequences in this sample encode the identical CDR3. The chain is built from TRBV29-1 and TRBJ2-2, with D unresolved. Trimming cost V 4 bases and J 1 base, with 4 bases left between them. CDR1 is SQVTM, CDR2 ANQGSEA, per germline. This CDR3 has 12 amino acids. The DNA for the CDR3 is TGCAGCGTTGGACAGAACACCGGGGAGCTGTTTTTT. Translating gives CSVGQNTGELFF.

The V gene is TRBV6-1, the J gene TRBJ2-5; 16 bases are a match to TRBD2. This CDR3 is 16 amino acids long. CDR1 and CDR2 (germline): MNHNS, SASEGT. V shed 4 bases and J 7 bases; nucleotides not matched to a gene: 6. The CDR3 DNA reads as TGTGCCAGCAGTGGCGGGACTAGCGGGAGGGGGGGGACCCAGTACTTC. This sequence encodes CASSGGTSGRGGTQYF.

This sequence joins TRBV18 and TRBJ2-2, with 9 bases lining up with TRBD2. Losses at the gene ends were 2 bases for V and 6 bases for J; bases not matched to a gene: 10. There are 17 residues in the CDR3. Germline CDR1 is KGHSH and CDR2 is LQKENI. CDR3 nucleotides: TGTGCCAGCTCACCATTGAGCGGGGGGCATCAGGCCGGGGAGCTGTTTTTT. Translation: CASSPLSGGHQAGELFF.

The rearrangement links TRBV9 to TRBJ2-4; 10 nucleotides align to TRBD2. CDR1 is SGDLS, CDR2 YYNGEE, per germline. V trimming: 0 bases; J trimming: 5 bases; junction bases outside the gene matches: 2. This CDR3 has 15 residues. The CDR3 bases are TGTGCCAGCAGCGTAGCGAGCGGGAGGGAAAACATTCAGTACTTC. This sequence encodes CASSVASGRENIQYF.

The V call is TRBV7-8, the J call TRBJ2-7; 9 bases align to TRBD1. Germline V CDR1 and CDR2: SGHVS, FQNEAQ. The V gene end was trimmed by 3 bases and the J gene end by 2 bases; junction bases not matched to a gene: 5. This CDR3 region has 15 residues. This CDR3 is CASSLGQGLPYEQYF. CDR3 coding DNA: TGTGCCAGCAGCTTGGGACAGGGCCTCCCCTACGAGCAGTACTTC.

The rearrangement uses TRBV12-5 and TRBJ2-5; 10 positions agree with TRBD1. Germline V lookup: CDR1 LGHNT, CDR2 FRNRAP. The CDR3 is 15 amino acids. V was pared by 5 bases and J by 5 bases, with 8 bases of the junction left unmatched. CDR3 DNA: TGTGCTAGTGGTGCCGGGACAGGGGAAAGGGAGACCCAGTACTTC. Translated: CASGAGTGERETQYF.

The count of this clone is one. V usage is TRBV7-9 and J usage is TRBJ2-7; possible D gene TRBD1, 6 bases. Germline CDR1 reads SEHNR; CDR2 reads FQNEAQ (reference sequence). CDR3 length: 14 residues. V shed 1 base and J shed 4 bases, with 11 bases lying between them. The CDR3 here is CASSLEGHRYEQYF. The CDR3 DNA is TGTGCCAGCAGCTTAGAGGGACACCGGTACGAGCAGTACTTC.

This clone was counted a few times. The J gene is TRBJ2-5, the V gene TRBV10-2; 9 bases line up with TRBD2. Germline V gene sequence: CDR1 WSHSY, CDR2 SAAADI. This CDR3 contains 14 residues. The trim removed 2 bases at V and 6 bases at J, leaving 4 bases unmatched. CDR3 DNA: TGCGCCAGCAGTGAGGGCGGGGGGGCCAAGACCCAGTACTTC. Protein sequence: CASSEGGGAKTQYF.

The chain recombines TRBV2 with TRBJ2-7, with 12 bases aligning to TRBD1. CDR3 size: 14 residues. Germline-derived CDR1 and CDR2 are SNHLY and FYNNEI. Germline trimming cut 9 bases from V and 7 bases from J; bases unmatched to any gene: 10. The CDR3 loop is CARDRGTGGFEQYF. For the CDR3, the DNA is TGTGCCAGAGATAGGGGGACAGGGGGCTTTGAGCAGTACTTC.

This clone came up a few times. V is TRBV6-5 and J is TRBJ1-5; D might be TRBD1 (5 bases). Between the trimmed V and J ends, which lost 6 bases and 7 bases, there was a span of 16 bases. Germline V gives CDR1 MNHEY, CDR2 SVGAGI. This CDR3 contains 14 residues. In DNA, the CDR3 is TGTGCCAGCAGACCGGGACTGGGCAGCCAGCCCCAGCATTTT. It yields the protein CASRPGLGSQPQHF.

This clone appeared once. The rearrangement links TRBV21-1 to TRBJ2-3; TRBD1, the D gene given by the table, was not confirmed from the DNA. TRBV21-1 is designated a pseudogene. The CDR3 loop spans 17 amino acids. CDR3 nucleotides: TGTGCCAGCAGCCTAGACCCCGGGACAGGGGGCGGGGATACGCAGTATTTT. Translated, it gives CASSLDPGTGGGDTQYF.